The source of this TCR beta chain is a study of early T cells in non-severe SARS-CoV-2 infection (dated by TCRdb to 2020 to 2022). Broadly, across the study: Bulk RNA from unsorted whole blood was used for TCR sequencing, so alpha and beta chains could not be paired. Broad study findings and their caveats: VDJdb matching was skewed toward anti-spike CD8 responses and likely underestimated virus-specific expansions by missing private and CD4 specificities.

The method was 5' RACE. The run used a NextSeq 500. To correct for sequencing error and PCR bias, the TCR library protocol tagged individual cDNA molecules with unique molecular identifiers. Both TCR alpha and beta chains were sequenced, and tight co-correlation was observed between alpha and beta sequence abundances in each sample. As for the authors' bioinformatics: Decombinator V4 was used to annotate TCR sequences for V gene, J gene and CDR3. Expanded TCRs were defined as changing significantly between any two time points under a Poisson model with p below 0.0001. TCR abundances were normalised to the total number of TCRs sequenced per sample and expressed as counts per million. MAIT TCRs were defined by TRAV1-2 paired with TRAJ12, TRAJ20 or TRAJ33, and iNKT TCRs by TRAV10 paired with TRAJ18. A search of VDJdb, accessed on 1 November 2021, was run for TCRs annotated to CMV, EBV and SARS-CoV-2, with TCRs annotated for multiple antigens excluded. TCRdb trimmed public reads at Q25 via fastp, called clones via MiXCR and kept in-frame beta chains. For every CDR3 protein sequence, its rows merge into one entry that carries the most common genes and DNA. The V and J calls reflect TCRdb's pipeline rather than the authors' work. This sample has 50,000 to 65,000 distinct CDR3 sequences in its table, and roughly 18% of those were observed once. The ten largest clonotypes hold roughly 10% of the sample.

This clonotype was detected only a few times. Its antigen is currently not known. No clone much larger than this one lies a single base away; base qualities are absent. Set within a cohort of healthcare workers in London, UK, this nested case-control study involved weekly PCR testing of nasopharyngeal swabs along with blood sampling. Healthcare workers were enrolled in the week of the UK lockdown, from 23 to 31 March 2020, and were followed every week for up to roughly 16 weeks. Between the V and J ends, shortened by 4 bases and 0 bases respectively, the junction contains 10 bases. From cysteine to phenylalanine, the CDR3 is 14 amino acids long. The DNA shown is the 42-base CDR3, in frame from base 1. CDR1 and CDR2, looked up from the germline V gene (reference sequence), are MNHEY and SMNVEV.

The rearrangement joined TRBV27 to TRBJ2-7; TRBD1 is possibly the D segment (6 matching bases). The clonotype originates from an adult who was a healthcare worker with PCR-confirmed SARS-CoV-2 infection or an uninfected control (not recorded which). Sequencing used whole blood, obtained at baseline. The CDR3 is CASSWKDSSYEQYF. The DNA reads as follows: TGTGCCAGCAGTTGGAAGGACAGCTCCTACGAGCAGTACTTC.